This T cell receptor beta chain appears in the sequencing data of a study of CD8 T cells in ankylosing spondylitis. Study findings and constraints: Disease-linked clones bore a CD8+ phenotype, appearing relatively rarely in peripheral blood. Within matched ankylosing spondylitis synovial fluid, disease-linked clones were reportedly significantly enriched. In synovial fluid and blood from reactive arthritis, some motif variants were previously reported. Ankylosing spondylitis blood appeared to be characterized by a TCR beta motif of eight highly homologous variants.

This CDR3 comprises 12 residues. CDR1 MNHEY and CDR2 SMNVEV come from the germline V gene (reference sequence). V was pared by 2 bases and J by 6 bases, with 8 bases between. Quantitative barcoded 5'-RACE was used to prepare TCR beta libraries. MiXCR, applied by TCRdb to the 5' RACE reads, yields one record per CDR3 protein. The table has about 220,000 distinct CDR3 sequences, about 7% seen once; the top ten hold about 14%. In this sample, this clonotype turned up many times. The antigen is not known. The TCR was taken from a male donor with ankylosing spondylitis. Material: blood, either unsorted or a sorted T cell fraction (not recorded which). The chain combines TRBV27 with TRBJ2-7; D is uncertain. The CDR3 protein is CASSLINGEQYF. In nucleotides, the CDR3 is TGTGCCAGCAGTTTAATCAACGGCGAGCAGTACTTC.